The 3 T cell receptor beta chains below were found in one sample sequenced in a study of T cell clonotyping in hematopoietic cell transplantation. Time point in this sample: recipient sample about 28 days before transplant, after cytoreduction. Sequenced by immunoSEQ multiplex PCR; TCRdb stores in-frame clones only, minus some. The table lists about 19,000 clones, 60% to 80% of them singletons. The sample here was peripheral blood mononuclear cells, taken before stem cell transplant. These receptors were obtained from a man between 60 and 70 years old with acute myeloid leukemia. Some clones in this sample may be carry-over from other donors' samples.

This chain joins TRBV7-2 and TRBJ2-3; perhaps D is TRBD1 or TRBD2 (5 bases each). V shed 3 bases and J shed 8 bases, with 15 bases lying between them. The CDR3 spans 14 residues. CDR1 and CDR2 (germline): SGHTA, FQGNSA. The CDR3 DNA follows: TGTGCCAGCAGCTTCCTAGAAGTTGGGGGTACGCAGTATTTT. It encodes CASSFLEVGGTQYF.

The CDR3, as DNA: TGTGCCAGCAGTTACTCGGGGGGCTCCTACAATGAGCAGTTCTTC. It specifies CASSYSGGSYNEQFF. The chain carries TRBV6-6 and TRBJ2-1; D is perhaps TRBD2 (6 bases). Per germline, CDR1 MNHNY and CDR2 SVGAGI (reference sequence). Deletions cut 0 bases from V and 0 bases from J, with 6 bases between. The CDR3 sequence is 15 residues long.

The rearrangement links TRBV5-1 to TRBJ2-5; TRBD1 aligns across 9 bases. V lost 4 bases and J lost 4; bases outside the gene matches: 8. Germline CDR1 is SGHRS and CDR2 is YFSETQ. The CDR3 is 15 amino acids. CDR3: CASSRAQGAGETQYF. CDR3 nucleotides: TGCGCCAGCAGCAGGGCACAGGGGGCGGGAGAGACCCAGTACTTC.